One sample yielded the 19 T cell receptor beta chains listed below, sequenced in a study of shared clonotypes between healthy human individuals. Produced via immunoSEQ multiplex PCR; TCRdb's table is partial and in-frame only. Here the sample spans over a million clones, roughly 96% being singletons. Sequenced material: naive CD4+ T cells sorted from blood. Subset specified: CD45RA+ positively selected. The receptors were sampled from a man aged 30-40 years in good health.

This chain connects TRBV27 to TRBJ2-7; D is unclear. The CDR3 runs to 14 residues. V was pared by 6 bases and J by 1 base, with 13 bases between. Germline lookup yields CDR1 MNHEY and CDR2 SMNVEV (reference sequence). Here the CDR3 DNA reads TGTGCCAGCAGCCCTCGCGGCGATTCCTACGAGCAGTACTTC. Protein sequence: CASSPRGDSYEQYF.

On this clone: Other DNA sequences in the sample encode the same CDR3. V and J are TRBV5-1 and TRBJ2-1, with D possibly TRBD2 on 6 matching bases. Germline V CDR1 and CDR2: SGHRS, YFSETQ. The CDR3 extends over 16 amino acids. V lost 0 bases and J 0 bases, leaving 10 bases between the germline ends. For the CDR3, the DNA is TGCGCCAGCAGCTTGGATGGGGGGAGCTCCTACAATGAGCAGTTCTTC. It specifies CASSLDGGSSYNEQFF.

The rearrangement uses TRBV5-5 and TRBJ2-7; weak D call: TRBD2 (6 bases). V lost 5 bases to trimming and J lost 0 bases, with 15 bases between them. The germline V gene has CDR1 SGHKS and CDR2 YYEKEE (reference sequence). This CDR3 is built from 15 residues. The chain's CDR3 is CASSRSGTSSYEQYF. CDR3 nucleotides: TGTGCCAGCAGTCGTAGCGGTACCAGCTCCTACGAGCAGTACTTC.

The sample holds one count of this clone. At one of its ends the junction is not consistent with the germline gene, which may arise from a read error. Distinct nucleotide sequences in the sample also encode this CDR3. This chain uses TRBV5-1 with TRBJ2-3, with D unclear. Germline values: CDR1 SGHRS, CDR2 YFSETQ. This CDR3 has 11 amino acids. CDR3 nucleotide sequence: TGTGCCAGCAGCTTAGGAGATACGCAGTATTTT. Translation gives CASSLGDTQYF. Filled out from reference TRBV5-1 and TRBJ2-3, the complete variable domain reads KAGVTQTPRYLIKTRGQQVTLSCSPISGHRSVSWYQQTPGQGLQFLFEYFSETQRNKGNFPGRFSGRQFSNSRSEMNVSTLELGDSALYLCASSLGDTQYFGPGTRLTVL.

As to this clone: Other nucleotide sequences from this sample produce the same CDR3. J is TRBJ2-7 and V is TRBV7-2, with D uncertain. V shed 7 bases and J shed 2 bases, with 9 bases lying between them. The CDR3 has 12 residues. The germline V gene has CDR1 SGHTA and CDR2 FQGNSA. The CDR3 is CASTIGAYEQYF. CDR3 nucleotide sequence: TGTGCCAGCACCATAGGAGCCTACGAGCAGTACTTC. The full variable domain, its missing parts supplied by reference TRBV7-2 and TRBJ2-7, is GAGVSQSPSNKVTEKGKDVELRCDPISGHTALYWYRQSLGQGLEFLIYFQGNSAPDKSGLPSDRFSAERTGGSVSTLTIQRTQQEDSAVYLCASTIGAYEQYFGPGTRLTVT.

The rearrangement links TRBV5-6 to TRBJ2-3; 10 bases map to TRBD2. The CDR3 is made up of 16 amino acids. Trimming cost V 6 bases and J 3 bases; bases outside gene matches: 10. Germline values: CDR1 SGHDT, CDR2 YYEEEE. The CDR3 DNA reads TGTGCCAGCATTTCAAACGCACTAGCGGGAACAGATACGCAGTATTTT. Protein: CASISNALAGTDTQYF.

This sequence joins TRBV7-8 and TRBJ2-3; 8 bases align to TRBD2. Germline values: CDR1 SGHVS, CDR2 FQNEAQ. V gave up 2 bases and J gave up 0 bases; unmatched junction bases: 4. CDR3 length: 16 amino acids. The CDR3 here is CASSLTTGGSTDTQYF. CDR3 in DNA: TGTGCCAGCAGCTTAACTACGGGAGGGAGCACAGATACGCAGTATTTT.

This clone has just one count. The rearrangement links TRBV21-1 to TRBJ2-7; the table's D call, TRBD1, has no DNA check behind it. TRBV21-1 is shown as a pseudogene. This CDR3 contains 20 residues. CDR3 DNA sequence: TGTGCCAGCAGCAAAAAAAATAAGGCCTCCGCCCGGACAACGGTGTACGAGCAGTACTTC. Translating gives CASSKKNKASARTTVYEQYF.

The genes are TRBV4-1 and TRBJ1-2, with D possibly being TRBD1 (6 bases). There are 13 residues in the CDR3. V was cut by 4 bases and J by 6 bases, with 12 bases left in between. Germline V CDR1 and CDR2: MGHRA, YSYEKL. CDR3 amino acids: CASSRITGNGYTF. CDR3 DNA sequence: TGCGCCAGCAGCCGAATTACAGGGAATGGCTACACCTTC.

The chain employs TRBV10-3 and TRBJ2-1; possibly TRBD1 for D (5 bases). The CDR3 has 14 residues. Germline CDR1 reads ENHRY; CDR2 reads SYGVKD. The V and J ends lost 10 bases and 9 bases respectively, with 22 bases between them. The CDR3 DNA reads as TGTGCCACATCACGGTCCATACAGGCTACTGAGCAGTTCTTC. It yields the protein CATSRSIQATEQFF.

The rearrangement joins TRBV5-1 to TRBJ2-7; no clear D. Trimming shortened V by 2 bases and J by 5 bases, and 11 bases separated the two germline ends. The CDR3 has 13 amino acids. Germline V gene lookup returns CDR1 SGHRS and CDR2 YFSETQ. Here the CDR3 reads CASSFILGNEQYF. CDR3 sequence (DNA): TGCGCCAGCAGCTTTATCCTAGGCAACGAGCAGTACTTC.

The rearrangement uses TRBV9 and TRBJ2-1; weak D call: TRBD1 (6 bases). V shed 2 bases and J shed 9 bases, with 15 bases lying between them. Looked up from germline, CDR1 is SGDLS and CDR2 is YYNGEE. The CDR3 is 14 amino acids. The CDR3: CASSVVRGGSEQFF. CDR3 DNA: TGTGCCAGCAGCGTGGTCAGGGGTGGTAGTGAGCAGTTCTTC.

The chain couples TRBV30 to TRBJ2-5; no clear D gene. Trimming removed 0 bases at V and 5 bases at J, with 7 bases between. Germline CDR1 reads GTSNPN; CDR2 reads SVGIG (reference sequence). CDR3 length: 12 residues. In DNA form, the CDR3 reads TGTGCCTGGAGTGTTATGGCGGAGACCCAGTACTTC. Protein sequence: CAWSVMAETQYF.

The gene calls are TRBV27 and TRBJ2-7; D possibly matches TRBD1 or TRBD2 (5 bases each). Between the trimmed V and J ends, which lost 3 bases and 4 bases, there was a span of 13 bases. The CDR3 has 14 amino acids. Germline V lookup: CDR1 MNHEY, CDR2 SMNVEV (reference sequence). CDR3 protein: CASSFRQPGYEQYF. Written as DNA, the CDR3 is TGTGCCAGCAGTTTTAGACAGCCGGGGTACGAGCAGTACTTC.

This chain uses TRBV5-1 with TRBJ1-1, with 8 bases aligning to TRBD1. Looked up from germline, CDR1 is SGHRS and CDR2 is YFSETQ. V shed 0 bases and J 7 bases; nucleotides not matched to a gene: 8. The CDR3 totals 15 residues. CDR3 sequence reads: CASSLDFQGASEAFF. In DNA, the CDR3 is TGCGCCAGCAGCTTGGACTTCCAGGGGGCGAGTGAAGCTTTCTTT. Using reference TRBV5-1 and TRBJ1-1 for the parts outside the CDR3, the full variable domain is KAGVTQTPRYLIKTRGQQVTLSCSPISGHRSVSWYQQTPGQGLQFLFEYFSETQRNKGNFPGRFSGRQFSNSRSEMNVSTLELGDSALYLCASSLDFQGASEAFFGQGTRLTVV.

The V call is TRBV9, the J call TRBJ1-1; D not resolved. V lost 6 bases, J lost 2 bases, and 14 bases lay in between. Germline V gene sequence: CDR1 SGDLS, CDR2 YYNGEE. This CDR3 contains 14 residues. The CDR3 DNA sequence: TGTGCCAGCACCGCGGGGTTGGCAAACACTGAAGCTTTCTTT. Protein sequence: CASTAGLANTEAFF.

V and J are TRBV28 and TRBJ2-1; the D gene is possibly TRBD2 (6 bases). Germline V lookup: CDR1 MDHEN, CDR2 SYDVKM. This CDR3 has 14 residues. Trimming took 8 bases from V and 1 from J, leaving 12 bases between them. The chain's CDR3 is CASWEVGSYNEQFF. CDR3 nucleotide sequence: TGTGCCAGCTGGGAGGTTGGATCCTACAATGAGCAGTTCTTC.

This rearrangement joins TRBV10-3 to TRBJ1-3; D call uncertain. The CDR3 consists of 16 residues. The V and J ends lost 1 base and 1 base respectively, with 11 bases between them. Germline loops: CDR1 ENHRY, CDR2 SYGVKD. This CDR3 reads CAISEFAGTSGNTIYF. DNA for the CDR3: TGTGCCATCAGTGAGTTCGCGGGCACTTCTGGAAACACCATATATTTT.

This chain joins TRBV7-9 and TRBJ1-1; D is unclear. This CDR3 has 15 residues. Germline assignment: CDR1 SEHNR and CDR2 FQNEAQ (reference sequence). V was cut by 2 bases and J by 5 bases, with 15 bases left in between. DNA for the CDR3: TGTGCCAGCAGCTTAACCTCGGGTACGGGGACTGAAGCTTTCTTT. Amino acids: CASSLTSGTGTEAFF.